These T cell receptor beta chains were read from a single sample in a study of cytotoxic CD8 clonotypes in ibrutinib-treated CLL. The method was immunoSEQ multiplex PCR; TCRdb's version includes in-frame clones alone and lacks a portion of them. This sample has around 310,000 clones, with 70% to 80% found just once. The starting material was PBMCs, obtained before ibrutinib treatment. The receptors here all came from a human donor with chronic lymphocytic leukemia. CDR3s leave out the opening cysteine and the closing phenylalanine or tryptophan.

CDR3aa: ASSQDSVYRGYEQY; v_gene: TRBV4-3; j_gene: TRBJ2-7
CDR3aa: SASRGYGYT; v_gene: TRBV20-1; j_gene: TRBJ1-2
CDR3aa: ASSVYEGEIDEQF; v_gene: TRBV9; j_gene: TRBJ2-1
CDR3aa: SVEGPGAPGYGYT; v_gene: TRBV29-1; j_gene: TRBJ1-2
CDR3aa: ASSVDEGLSTDTQY; v_gene: TRBV9; j_gene: TRBJ2-3
CDR3aa: AWSVGEGETQY; v_gene: TRBV30; j_gene: TRBJ2-5
CDR3aa: ASSWGSYNEQF; v_gene: TRBV27; j_gene: TRBJ2-1
CDR3aa: ATSREAQNYGYT; v_gene: TRBV15; j_gene: TRBJ1-2
CDR3aa: ASMATGVSTEAF; v_gene: TRBV25-1; j_gene: TRBJ1-1
CDR3aa: SVELRAGETQY; v_gene: TRBV29-1; j_gene: TRBJ2-5
CDR3aa: ASSLARGSNYGYT; v_gene: TRBV5-1; j_gene: TRBJ1-2
CDR3aa: ASSLAGVLGSYEQY; v_gene: TRBV7-2; j_gene: TRBJ2-7
CDR3aa: ASSPESGNYGYT; v_gene: TRBV18; j_gene: TRBJ1-2
CDR3aa: ASSLDLGGGEAF; v_gene: TRBV5-1; j_gene: TRBJ1-1
CDR3aa: SAGYHEQF; v_gene: TRBV20-1; j_gene: TRBJ2-1
CDR3aa: AIGLAGVYEQY; v_gene: TRBV28; j_gene: TRBJ2-7
CDR3aa: ASSFYPGAGETQY; v_gene: TRBV27; j_gene: TRBJ2-5
CDR3aa: ASSRGDRVYNEQF; v_gene: TRBV7-3; j_gene: TRBJ2-1
CDR3aa: ASSLGQAGANVLT; v_gene: TRBV7-6; j_gene: TRBJ2-6
CDR3aa: ASSLVTGDLETQY; v_gene: TRBV7-6; j_gene: TRBJ2-5
CDR3aa: ASSLALAGTHNEQF; v_gene: TRBV7-9; j_gene: TRBJ2-1
CDR3aa: ASSAWGRGQPQH; v_gene: TRBV2; j_gene: TRBJ1-5
CDR3aa: ASSYIQGTVDGYT; v_gene: TRBV9; j_gene: TRBJ1-2
CDR3aa: ASSLGGENEQF; v_gene: TRBV27; j_gene: TRBJ2-1
CDR3aa: AWSTYMTSGRSYEQY; v_gene: TRBV30; j_gene: TRBJ2-7
CDR3aa: ASSYRGDEQY; v_gene: TRBV6-5; j_gene: TRBJ2-7
CDR3aa: ASSRAWRENTGELF; v_gene: TRBV5-5; j_gene: TRBJ2-2
CDR3aa: ASSQDPAPASNQPQH; v_gene: TRBV4-3; j_gene: TRBJ1-5
CDR3aa: ASNQQAAGEKLF; v_gene: TRBV2; j_gene: TRBJ1-4
CDR3aa: ASTSDGEQY; v_gene: TRBV28; j_gene: TRBJ2-7
CDR3aa: ASSLDPSGTETQY; v_gene: TRBV7-2; j_gene: TRBJ2-5
CDR3aa: ASSLEQSSGNTIY; v_gene: TRBV5-6; j_gene: TRBJ1-3
CDR3aa: ASSLVRGGRSTNYGYT; v_gene: TRBV11-2; j_gene: TRBJ1-2
CDR3aa: ASSVGTGKETQY; v_gene: TRBV9; j_gene: TRBJ2-5
CDR3aa: ASRLDRNYGYT; v_gene: TRBV27; j_gene: TRBJ1-2
CDR3aa: ASSLAGPDTQY; v_gene: TRBV7-9; j_gene: TRBJ2-3
CDR3aa: ASSELSPQETEAF; v_gene: TRBV2; j_gene: TRBJ1-1
CDR3aa: ASRPTGTGTYEQY; v_gene: TRBV28; j_gene: TRBJ2-7
CDR3aa: ASSQDWGPYEQY; v_gene: TRBV4-1; j_gene: TRBJ2-7
CDR3aa: SVETGPGGTEAF; v_gene: TRBV29-1; j_gene: TRBJ1-1